This T cell receptor (beta chain) was documented in a study of cytomegalovirus exposure and HLA in healthy donors (dated by TCRdb to about 2017). Notes on the research overall: An earlier analysis of 587 of the donors reported 276 Gb of sequence data and some 110 million unique TCR beta sequences obtained from about 179 million T cells. Because of strong linkage in the cohort, roughly five DR-DQ haplotypes were treated as single units for association and clustering. An earlier analysis of 587 of the donors applied high-throughput TCR beta sequencing to assess whether each TCR beta V gene segment acted as functional or pseudogenic. The study aimed to test whether cataloging public T cell receptors could reveal signatures of past pathogen exposure. In addition to the first cohort of roughly 700 subjects, a separate validation cohort of 130 or so different subjects was used. The study combined high-throughput TCR immunosequencing, statistical association of individual TCRs with disease status, and machine learning to predict cytomegalovirus infection status. Alongside the repertoire data, information on donor age, sex, ethnicity and CMV serostatus was compiled. In a later genetic analysis, genome-wide SNP genotypes for about 55% of the roughly 700 donors were used, and that subset was treated as a discovery cohort. Rather than drawing on any new phenotypic data, the later analysis identified candidate immune exposures from TCR beta sequences and the way those sequences occurred across donors. All discovery cohort repertoires had been generated using a single sequencing platform. HLA typing included class I and class II loci at four-digit resolution. Roughly 300 gigabases of sequencing data and around 80 million unique TCR sequences made up an early release that covered over 550 HLA-typed donors. To study patterns of TCR occurrence, a later analysis re-analyzed previously published TCR beta repertoires from several hundred donors and added high-resolution HLA genotyping. Using immunosequencing, the study profiled T cell repertoires from 500 to 800 subjects and related those repertoires to cytomegalovirus serostatus. Across about 380 genotyped donors of the cohort, an average of 235,054 unique TCR beta nucleotide sequences per donor were sequenced, and 15% to 20% of those sequences were non-productive. Typing coverage differed by locus: A, B, C, DRB1 and DQB1 were typed in roughly 620-630 donors, DQA1 in roughly 500, DPA1 in some 600, and DPB1 in around 440. Of the roughly 400 genotyped donors, roughly 80% fell in the genetic ancestry cluster associated with self-reported Caucasian donors. Results and caveats for the whole study, not just this receptor: A few of the identified cytomegalovirus-associated TCR beta chains were confirmed in vitro to be specific for cytomegalovirus antigens. The study listed around 160 TCR beta chains as associated with cytomegalovirus. The classifier was reported to diagnose cytomegalovirus status with high specificity and sensitivity in both the original cohort and the validation cohort. For the cohort, immune exposure information was limited to CMV serostatus. Some IMGT-functional V segments, including TRBV6-2 and TRBV6-3, could not be told apart with the 87-base-pair reads, so those segments were excluded. In a later analysis, HLA-associated TCR beta chains showed more clonal expansion and lower generation probabilities than non-associated chains that were equally common. Presence/absence analyses assumed roughly uniform sequencing depth across donors, an assumption that may not hold. In a later analysis, several top co-occurrence clusters were reported to appear linked to parvovirus B19, influenza, CMV and Epstein-Barr virus. A later analysis associated about 18,000 TCR beta sequences with specific HLA alleles at a false discovery rate of 0.05. A later analysis found that TCR association rates varied across HLA loci, with DRB1 alleles showing the most associated TCRs and HLA-C alleles the fewest. In a later analysis, most CMV-associated TCR beta chains were found to appear HLA-restricted, with HLA associations seemingly driven largely by CMV exposure. Because some donors lacked HLA typing at each locus, the association tests relied only on the typed subset. According to the authors, the approach could potentially be generalized to other disease states and immunological phenotypes. Most TCR sequences were seen in very few donors, while some public TCRs were found in many individuals. Only TCR beta chains were sequenced in this cohort, and the absence of alpha or paired-chain data limited detectable features. Strong co-occurrence of HLA alleles, especially DR and DQ, made assigning TCR associations to individual alleles difficult. A further reported finding was that TCR beta sequences accurately predicted the HLA-A and HLA-B alleles for most subjects in the first cohort. An earlier analysis of some 590 of the donors showed that most TCR beta V segments appeared in productive rearrangements either about 90% or about 30% of the time, which broadly matched IMGT annotations. An association between a missense DCLRE1C variant and V-gene and J-gene trimming of TCR beta chains was found in a later genetic analysis and replicated in an independent cohort. Correlated functional status among segregating V segments might be attributable to linkage disequilibrium, but an unknown experimental factor could not be ruled out. According to a later genetic analysis, donors in an Asian-associated ancestry cluster had fewer N-insertions in productive TCRs than the roughly 670-donor mean. The sequencing pipeline was judged likely to have produced a cluster of highly shared sequence variants as a technical artifact. Because counts were too low, about 15 rarely observed V segments, including chromosome 9 orphons, were left out of the earlier analysis of roughly 600 of the donors.

Of note for this clone: It has no known antigen specificity. No much larger clone exists at a distance of one base, and base qualities are not known.

From the cysteine up to the phenylalanine, the CDR3 has a length of 17 residues. Left in the record is the CDR3 DNA by itself, 51 bases read in frame from the first base. The germline V gene gives CDR1 as SGHRS and CDR2 as YFSETQ. V ends up 1 base short and J 4 bases short, with an unmatched junction base count of 10. The library was built by means of the immunoSEQ multiplex PCR assay. For the multiplex PCR, a mixture combining 60 forward primers for TCR Vbeta segments and 13 reverse primers for TCR Jbeta segments was used. The CDR3 region of rearranged TCR beta genes was amplified from genomic DNA by a multiplex PCR assay. The Illumina HiSeq System was used to sequence the amplified TCR beta libraries as 87-base-pair reads. On the authors' methods: A later analysis tallied tens of millions of unique TCR beta chains across the 650 to 750 repertoires, and around 10 million of those chains were shared by two or more donors. Raw reads were error-corrected and collapsed into unique sequences with a nearest-neighbor algorithm that merged closely related sequences to remove PCR and sequencing errors. Alignment of CDR3 sequences to IMGT reference sequences was used to assign V, D and J gene segments. Each retained sequence needed at least a six-nucleotide match to both a V gene segment and a J gene segment. Rearrangements were called productive when the CDR3 lacked stop codons and stayed in frame with V and J; all others were non-productive. CDR3 was defined according to IMGT convention as the region running from the second conserved V-encoded cysteine to the conserved J-encoded phenylalanine. In an earlier analysis of around 570 of the donors, sequences lacking an unambiguous match to a single V gene segment were excluded. In an earlier analysis of several hundred of the donors, V segments were called functional above 56.7% productive rearrangements and were called segregating when the between-donor standard deviation exceeded 5%. A statistical classification framework was developed to diagnose cytomegalovirus status using the catalog of TCR beta chain sequences. In a later analysis, V and J genes were assigned by comparing TCR nucleotide sequences against IMGT/GENE-DB human TR gene sequences. In a later analysis, CDR3 sequences and most-parsimonious VDJ recombination scenarios were assigned using the TCRdist pipeline. In a later analysis, each TCR beta chain was defined by its CDR3 amino acid sequence together with its V-gene family, and reads without a unique V-gene family were excluded. In a later analysis, 550 to 650 highly shared, low-generation-probability nucleotide sequences were removed to address suspected cross-contamination and a sequencing artifact. In a later analysis, a clonal expansion index was calculated for each public chain from normalized within-repertoire ranks of inferred template counts. In a later analysis, generation probabilities were computed with a VDJ recombination model fitted to out-of-frame rearrangements, and the resulting probabilities were checked against IGoR. Hypergeometric tests were used in a later analysis to score TCR-TCR, TCR-HLA and TCR-CMV co-occurrence, with a repertoire-size bias correction applied to the TCR pairs. False discovery rates were estimated in a later analysis by permuting HLA or CMV assignments 20 times. In a later analysis, co-occurring TCRs were grouped using DBSCAN, with TCRdist sequence similarity added in when clustering inside HLA-allele-positive subsets. For co-occurrence clustering, repertoires with fewer than 30,000 or more than 120,000 public chains were excluded, along with 4 to 6 repertoires with anomalous nucleotide sharing. Sourced from immuneACCESS, this table was stored by TCRdb with only in-frame sequences that have V and J called. A share of the clones is absent; for the studies checked, an unresolved V gene accounts for under half, and the remainder has no known explanation. V and J calls and clone size are as listed in that table; D and trimming were resolved from the DNA. For this sample the table gives 150,000 to 180,000 clones, of which roughly 80% were detected only once. The ten largest clones add up to more than 10% of the sample.

The cohort was made up of several hundred healthy bone marrow donors. All cohort members were sampled while nominally healthy, although unrecorded immune exposures were likely present. The donor tested CMV seropositive and was one of the 289 seropositive cohort members. Every donor gave a peripheral blood sample, and the peripheral blood mononuclear cells from that sample were used for TCR beta sequencing. The Qiagen DNeasy Blood Extraction Kit was used to extract genomic DNA from the blood cell samples. The chain is encoded by TRBV5-1 joined to TRBJ2-3; 9 bases in the junction line up with TRBD1. This TCR was recovered from a man between 25 and 39 years old in good health and CMV-seropositive. Sequencing used PBMCs. CDR3 region: CASSLSSLRTGADTQYF. The nucleotide sequence is given as TGCGCCAGCAGCTTGTCTTCGTTGCGGACAGGGGCAGATACGCAGTATTTT.